These T cell receptor beta chains were read from a single sample in a study of Graves' ophthalmopathy and Graves' hyperthyroidism. Via MiXCR, TCRdb re-called the multiplex PCR reads, giving one row per CDR3 protein. Found here are over a million distinct CDR3 sequences, about 40% of them singletons; the top ten hold approximately 10%. The material sequenced was peripheral blood or thyroid tissue (not recorded which). All receptors come from an adult man with Graves' hyperthyroidism. The CDR3 runs from the conserved cysteine through the conserved F or W. D genes are given only for firm matches.

j_gene	v_gene	d_gene	CDR3aa
TRBJ1-3	TRBV6-5	TRBD1	CASSYSGGGASGNTIYF
TRBJ2-7	TRBV5-5	TRBD2	CASSFAGGNREQYF
TRBJ1-5	TRBV12-3/TRBV12-4	.	CASSLPPIGDRGQPQHF
TRBJ1-5	TRBV15	.	CATSRGFTGNQPQHF
TRBJ1-1	TRBV7-9	.	CASSMRGGGQNTEAFF
TRBJ2-7	TRBV24-1	TRBD1	CATSDSWDREPYEQYF
TRBJ1-1	TRBV20-1	TRBD1	CSAIRTGQVNTEAFF
TRBJ2-5	TRBV30	.	CAWSRGVVQETQYF
TRBJ1-4	TRBV20-1	.	CSAGSTNEKLFF
TRBJ1-2	TRBV10-2	TRBD1	CASNPGQGANYGYTF
TRBJ2-7	TRBV29-1	.	CSLDGSSYEQYF
TRBJ1-2	TRBV15	TRBD1	CATRRRDRDPFGYTF
TRBJ2-7	TRBV7-2	.	CASSRSMQGISYEQYF
TRBJ1-5	TRBV6-4	.	CAIRSVENQPQHF
TRBJ2-7	TRBV6-6	.	CASFSDSTYEQYF
TRBJ1-5	TRBV20-1	.	CSARGGFRNQPQHF
TRBJ1-2	TRBV20-1	.	CSAVGVSYGYTF
TRBJ2-7	TRBV19	.	CASSIMGDTYQKQYF
TRBJ2-7	TRBV10-3	.	CAIKGVSYNEQYF
TRBJ2-7	TRBV10-3	TRBD1	CALITDRGVGGIYEQYF
TRBJ1-6	TRBV10-2	.	CASSVEGALYNSPLHF
TRBJ1-5	TRBV7-2	.	CASSLGGRGKNQPQHF
TRBJ2-7	TRBV7-6	TRBD1	CASSYGTASSYEQYF
TRBJ1-2	TRBV12-3/TRBV12-4	TRBD1	CASSHRDRGVGYTF
TRBJ1-6	TRBV30	.	CAWSGQNNSPLHF
TRBJ2-7	TRBV6-5	.	CASSYSSPGYEQYF
TRBJ1-1	TRBV6-1	.	CASSAGTSTEAFF
TRBJ2-7	TRBV20-1	TRBD2	CSASASGRYEQYF
TRBJ2-7	TRBV6-5	.	CASRTYRDSSYEQYF